This is a list of T cell receptor beta chains from one sample in a study of CD8+ T cells in alopecia areata. The protocol was immunoSEQ multiplex PCR, while the TCRdb copy is restricted to in-frame clones and leaves out a portion. Among about 150,000 clones listed, roughly 65% were seen once. The material was CD4+ T cells sorted from blood, obtained at week 4, from a patient treated with tofacitinib. These receptor sequences come from a human donor with alopecia areata. The CDR3 runs from the conserved cysteine through the conserved F or W. Each record gives: J gene, V gene, clone size, D gene, CDR3 protein, CDR3 DNA. A D gene is named only where the DNA matches it firmly. Clone size, where shown, is once, few, many, or a class for clones that have expanded.

TRBJ2-7,TRBV30,-,-,CAWSVHSLSSYEQYF,TGTGCCTGGAGTGTACACAGCCTGAGCTCCTACGAGCAGTACTTC
TRBJ2-5,TRBV5-1,-,-,CASSPGVSEWEETQYF,TGCGCCAGCAGCCCGGGGGTCTCCGAATGGGAAGAGACCCAGTACTTC
TRBJ2-5,TRBV5-1,few,TRBD2,CASSLEPGLAKTQYF,TGCGCCAGCAGCTTGGAGCCGGGACTAGCGAAGACCCAGTACTTC
TRBJ2-1,TRBV29-1,few,-,CSVLGGMGLDEQFF,TGCAGCGTCCTCGGAGGGATGGGGTTGGATGAGCAGTTCTTC
TRBJ2-5,TRBV7-9,-,-,CASSLVDMYQETQYF,TGTGCCAGCAGCTTAGTGGACATGTACCAAGAGACCCAGTACTTC
TRBJ2-5,TRBV30,-,TRBD1,CAWRPKGARGQETQYF,TGTGCCTGGAGGCCGAAGGGGGCTAGGGGCCAAGAGACCCAGTACTTC
TRBJ2-7,TRBV10-3,few,TRBD1,CAIRRDRGMYEQYF,TGTGCCATCAGGCGGGACAGGGGGATGTACGAGCAGTACTTC
TRBJ1-6,TRBV15,-,-,CATSSGGLYSPLHF,TGTGCCACCAGCAGCGGGGGCCTTTATTCACCCCTCCACTTT
TRBJ2-5,TRBV30,-,-,CAWSVQGQHQETQYF,TGTGCCTGGAGTGTACAAGGACAGCACCAAGAGACCCAGTACTTC
TRBJ1-1,TRBV29-1,-,TRBD1,CSAAGTVNTEAFF,TGCAGCGCCGCCGGGACAGTGAACACTGAAGCTTTCTTT
TRBJ2-1,TRBV7-9,-,-,CASSSQGSLNEQFF,TGTGCCAGCAGCTCTCAGGGATCCCTCAATGAGCAGTTCTTC
TRBJ2-7,TRBV14,-,TRBD1,CASSSAPTGTSVYEQYF,TGTGCCAGCAGCTCAGCACCGACAGGGACCTCAGTCTACGAGCAGTACTTC
TRBJ1-2,TRBV29-1,-,TRBD1,CSGRDSPYGYTF,TGCAGCGGCCGGGACAGCCCCTATGGCTACACCTTC
TRBJ2-7,TRBV30,-,-,CAWSRGSSYEQYF,TGTGCCTGGAGCCGTGGGAGCTCCTACGAGCAGTACTTC
TRBJ2-5,TRBV5-1,-,TRBD2,CASSLGLAGPETQYF,TGCGCCAGCAGCCTGGGACTAGCGGGGCCCGAGACCCAGTACTTC
TRBJ1-6,TRBV7-9,-,-,CASSSNRDSPLHF,TGTGCCAGCAGCTCCAACAGGGATTCACCCCTCCACTTT
TRBJ2-7,TRBV10-2,few,-,CASRDRTYEQYF,TGCGCCAGCAGGGACCGAACCTACGAGCAGTACTTC
TRBJ2-7,TRBV6-5,-,-,CASSVRRGVEQYF,TGTGCCAGCAGTGTTCGCAGGGGGGTCGAGCAGTACTTC
TRBJ1-5,TRBV9,-,-,CASSVTGGVNQPQHF,TGTGCCAGCAGCGTGACAGGTGGAGTCAATCAGCCCCAGCATTTT
TRBJ1-5,TRBV27,-,-,CASSLGYNQPQHF,TGTGCCAGCAGTTTAGGGTACAATCAGCCCCAGCATTTT
TRBJ1-1,TRBV7-6,-,-,CASSLQENTEAFF,TGTGCCAGCAGCTTACAGGAGAACACTGAAGCTTTCTTT
TRBJ2-1,TRBV4-1,many,-,CASSKRELASSNEQFF,TGCGCCAGCAGCAAAAGAGAGCTAGCTTCGTCCAATGAGCAGTTCTTC
TRBJ2-5,TRBV29-1,-,-,CSVGQVGETQYF,TGCAGCGTTGGGCAGGTCGGGGAGACCCAGTACTTC
TRBJ2-5,TRBV4-3,-,-,CASSQDMGGETQYF,TGCGCCAGCAGCCAAGATATGGGGGGCGAGACCCAGTACTTC
TRBJ2-1,TRBV5-1,many,TRBD2,CASSLGLAASNNNEQFF,TGCGCCAGCAGCTTGGGACTAGCGGCTTCTAACAACAATGAGCAGTTCTTC
TRBJ1-3,TRBV30,-,-,CAWRQRDTIYF,TGTGCCTGGAGACAGAGGGACACCATATATTTT
TRBJ1-1,TRBV5-1,-,-,CASSLVGVMNTEAFF,TGCGCCAGCAGCTTGGTAGGGGTCATGAACACTGAAGCTTTCTTT
TRBJ2-5,TRBV7-9,few,-,CATGSSGFIETQYF,TGTGCCACGGGGTCCTCAGGGTTCATAGAGACCCAGTACTTC
TRBJ2-3,TRBV7-6,-,-,CASSYTVATDTQYF,TGTGCCAGCAGCTACACGGTGGCCACAGATACGCAGTATTTT
TRBJ1-5,TRBV19,-,TRBD1,CASSEGAGQPQHF,TGTGCCAGTAGTGAGGGGGCTGGTCAGCCCCAGCATTTT
TRBJ2-1,TRBV7-2,few,TRBD1,CASSLGRDSSYNEQFF,TGTGCCAGCAGCTTAGGTCGGGACAGCTCCTACAATGAGCAGTTCTTC
TRBJ1-5,TRBV30,-,-,CAWSDAGTQHF,TGTGCCTGGAGTGATGCAGGGACCCAGCATTTT
TRBJ2-1,TRBV19,few,TRBD2,CASSGLADHNEQFF,TGTGCCAGTAGTGGACTAGCGGACCACAATGAGCAGTTCTTC
TRBJ1-6,TRBV30,-,-,CAWKAQFDSPLHF,TGTGCCTGGAAGGCACAATTTGATTCACCCCTCCACTTT
TRBJ2-3,TRBV7-2,-,-,CASTPGTDTQYF,TGTGCCAGCACCCCTGGCACAGATACGCAGTATTTT
TRBJ1-2,TRBV30,once,TRBD1,CACDRVSGYTF,TGTGCCTGTGACAGGGTTAGTGGCTACACCTTC
TRBJ1-2,TRBV27,-,TRBD1,CASSLSSAGGYGYTF,TGTGCCAGCAGTTTATCGAGTGCAGGGGGCTATGGCTACACCTTC
TRBJ1-2,TRBV27,-,TRBD1,CASSAFRDRGRGYTF,TGTGCCAGCAGTGCCTTTCGGGACAGGGGTAGAGGCTACACCTTC
TRBJ2-5,TRBV5-6,few,-,CASSLVEGLQETQYF,TGTGCCAGCAGCTTGGTGGAGGGGCTACAAGAGACCCAGTACTTC
TRBJ2-7,TRBV2,many,-,CASTDVVDNPYEQYF,TGTGCCAGCACAGATGTGGTTGACAACCCCTACGAGCAGTACTTC
TRBJ2-7,TRBV30,-,TRBD2,CAWKASGVGEQYF,TGTGCTTGGAAGGCTAGCGGGGTTGGCGAGCAGTACTTC
TRBJ1-1,TRBV5-1,-,-,CASSLGARNTEAFF,TGCGCCAGCAGCTTGGGGGCAAGGAACACTGAAGCTTTCTTT
TRBJ1-1,TRBV7-9,-,-,CASSFEEVNTEAFF,TGTGCCAGCAGCTTTGAGGAAGTGAACACTGAAGCTTTCTTT
TRBJ2-2,TRBV5-1,-,TRBD1,CASSLDRGDGELFF,TGCGCCAGCAGCTTGGACAGGGGAGACGGGGAGCTGTTTTTT
TRBJ1-2,TRBV29-1,-,-,CSVGGDAYGYTF,TGCAGCGTTGGGGGGGACGCCTATGGCTACACCTTC
TRBJ2-2,TRBV9,-,TRBD2,CASSVEGLALTSTGELFF,TGTGCCAGCAGCGTAGAAGGACTAGCCTTAACGTCGACCGGGGAGCTGTTTTTT
TRBJ1-5,TRBV6-6,-,-,CASRQPGQVNQPQHF,TGTGCCAGCAGACAACCGGGACAAGTCAATCAGCCCCAGCATTTT
TRBJ1-5,TRBV6-5,few,-,CASSYTVVQPQHF,TGTGCCAGCAGTTACACCGTTGTCCAGCCCCAGCATTTT
TRBJ2-1,TRBV29-1,-,-,CSVDGGLDEQFF,TGCAGCGTTGACGGGGGGCTGGATGAGCAGTTCTTC
TRBJ2-4,TRBV2,-,-,CASSESTRGNIQYF,TGTGCCAGCAGTGAAAGTACAAGGGGAAACATTCAGTACTTC
TRBJ1-1,TRBV30,-,-,CAWSPQGNTEAFF,TGTGCCTGGAGTCCTCAGGGGAACACTGAAGCTTTCTTT
TRBJ1-1,TRBV7-2,-,-,CASSLGQNTEAFF,TGTGCCAGCAGTTTGGGACAGAACACTGAAGCTTTCTTT
TRBJ2-3,TRBV5-1,-,-,CASSLEDDTQYF,TGCGCCAGCAGCTTGGAGGATGATACGCAGTATTTT
TRBJ1-2,TRBV29-1,-,-,CSVAGAGWLRGYTF,TGCAGCGTTGCGGGGGCCGGGTGGCTTCGTGGCTACACCTTC